The clone carrying this T cell receptor (beta chain) was observed many times. Its antigen is still unknown. The data were obtained in a study of T cells after yellow fever vaccination. Findings and caveats of the study: Reappearance after the booster was observed for most primary-vaccination clones (roughly 96% CD4, just over 85% CD8). A weaker secondary response peaked on day 5, the primary on day 15. Overall, a small share of clonotypes was seen in both CD4 and CD8 compartments.

As TCR cDNA was made by 5'RACE template switching, a universal primer site and UMIs were added. Using its own MiXCR run on the 5' RACE reads, TCRdb lists one record per CDR3 protein. The data show just under 600,000 distinct CDR3 sequences, roughly 14% seen once. The CDR3 sequence is 14 residues long. V was pared by 5 bases and J by 4 bases, with 15 bases between. Germline V CDR1 and CDR2: SGHTA, FQGNSA. The source is a man under 40 who received the YFV17D yellow fever vaccine. This specimen consisted of PBMCs, obtained on the day of the yellow fever booster vaccination. The V and J genes are TRBV7-2 and TRBJ2-7; weak D call: TRBD1 (7 bases). CDR3 nucleotides: TGTGCCAGCAGCCCCGAGACAGGGAGGTACGAGCAGTACTTC. Amino acids: CASSPETGRYEQYF.